This T cell receptor beta chain was retrieved from a study of OX40 agonist ivuxolimab in advanced cancers. Turning to the study itself: In this cohort, patients received ivuxolimab, an agonistic anti-OX40 (CD134) antibody. Broader study findings: Expanded clones were, on average, more numerous among CD8+ T cells than CD4+. In a subset of nonresponders, normalized T-cell clonal expansion was also low.

Blood sampling was done at baseline, cycle 4 day 1, and cycle 7 day 1. Only in-frame clones appear in the TCRdb table, and some are missing; sequencing was by immunoSEQ multiplex PCR. Counted here are 50,000 to 60,000 clones, about four fifths occurring once; the ten biggest clones make up approximately 4.5%. This CDR3 has 13 residues. Germline V gene lookup returns CDR1 MDHEN and CDR2 SYDVKM. The V gene lost 7 bases and the J gene lost 1 base, with 7 bases spanning the gap. As concerns this clone: Its antigen is currently unknown.

The chain carries TRBV28 and TRBJ2-2; D gene uncertain. This sequence was found in an adult with an advanced solid tumor such as melanoma, head and neck, liver or kidney cancer. The starting material was CD4+ or CD8+ T cells sorted from blood, obtained in a trial of the OX40 agonist ivuxolimab. Written as DNA, the CDR3 is TGTGCCAGCATGGGCCGGAACACCGGGGAGCTGTTTTTT. Amino acids: CASMGRNTGELFF.